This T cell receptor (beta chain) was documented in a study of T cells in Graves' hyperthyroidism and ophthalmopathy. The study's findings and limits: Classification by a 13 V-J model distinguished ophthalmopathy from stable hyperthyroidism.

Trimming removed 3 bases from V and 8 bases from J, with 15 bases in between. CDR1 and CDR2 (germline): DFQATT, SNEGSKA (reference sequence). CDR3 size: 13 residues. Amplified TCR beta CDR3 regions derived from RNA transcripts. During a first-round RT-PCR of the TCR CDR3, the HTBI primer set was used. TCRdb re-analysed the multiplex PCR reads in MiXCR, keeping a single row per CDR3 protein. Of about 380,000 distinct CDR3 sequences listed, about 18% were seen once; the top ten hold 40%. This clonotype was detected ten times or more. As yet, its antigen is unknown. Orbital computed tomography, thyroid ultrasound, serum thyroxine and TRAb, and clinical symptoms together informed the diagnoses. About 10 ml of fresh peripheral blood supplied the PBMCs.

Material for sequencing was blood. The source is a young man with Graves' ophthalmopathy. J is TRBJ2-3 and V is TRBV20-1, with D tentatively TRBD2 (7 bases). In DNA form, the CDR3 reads TGCAGTGCTAGGGCGGGGGCCTCGGGTACGCAGTATTTT. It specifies CSARAGASGTQYF.